This T cell receptor (beta chain) was recovered during a study of cytomegalovirus exposure and HLA in healthy donors. J was trimmed by 11 bases and V by 5 bases; bases with no gene match: 10. The CDR3 contains 13 residues. Germline lookup yields CDR1 MNHEY and CDR2 SVGAGI. Sequenced by immunoSEQ multiplex PCR; TCRdb stores in-frame clones only, minus some. The sample contains 85,000 to 130,000 clones, around 90% of which appear only once. On this clone: Antigen specificity is unknown.

Study-level findings and limits: Rarity characterized most TCR sequences, yet some public TCRs appeared in many donors. A classifier reportedly called cytomegalovirus status with high sensitivity and specificity.

Separate from the 666-subject first cohort, the 120-subject validation cohort was the one that the donors belonged to. The clonotype was recovered from a woman between 18 and 30 years old in good health and CMV-seropositive. Sequencing input: PBMCs. The chain employs TRBV6-5 and TRBJ2-3; the match to TRBD1 covers 7 bases. This CDR3 reads CASSQITGVEQYF. Here the CDR3 DNA reads TGTGCCAGCAGTCAAATTACAGGGGTGGAGCAGTATTTT.